This T cell receptor beta chain was captured by sequencing in a study of blood T cell repertoires in COVID-19. This table comes from immunoSEQ multiplex PCR, and its TCRdb copy is limited to in-frame clones, with some not included. The sample yields 270,000 or so clones, 84% seen once. The germline V gene encodes CDR1 SGDLS and CDR2 YYNGEE. The V segment lost 9 bases and the J segment 0 bases; nucleotides outside the gene matches: 9. The CDR3 has 14 amino acids. The sequence was obtained from a human donor in a cohort sampled during active COVID-19. The chain is built from TRBV9 and TRBJ2-7; 7 bases agree with TRBD2. Sequencing was carried out using peripheral blood. CDR3 DNA sequence: TGTGCCATAGCCTCCCGGGAGGACTCCTACGAGCAGTACTTC. It is translated as CAIASREDSYEQYF.